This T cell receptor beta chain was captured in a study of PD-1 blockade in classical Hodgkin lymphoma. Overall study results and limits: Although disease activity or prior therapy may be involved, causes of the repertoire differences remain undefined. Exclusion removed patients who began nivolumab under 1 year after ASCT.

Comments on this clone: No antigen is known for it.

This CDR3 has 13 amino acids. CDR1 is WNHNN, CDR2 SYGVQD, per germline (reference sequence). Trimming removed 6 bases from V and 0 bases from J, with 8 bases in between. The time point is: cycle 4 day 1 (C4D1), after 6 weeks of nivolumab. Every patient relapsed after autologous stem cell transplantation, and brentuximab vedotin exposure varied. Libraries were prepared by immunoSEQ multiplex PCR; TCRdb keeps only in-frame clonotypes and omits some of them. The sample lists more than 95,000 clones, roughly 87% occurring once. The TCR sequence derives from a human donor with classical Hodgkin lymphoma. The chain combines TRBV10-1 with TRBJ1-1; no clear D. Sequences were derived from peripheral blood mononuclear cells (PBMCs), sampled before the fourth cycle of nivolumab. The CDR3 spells CASRRNMNTEAFF. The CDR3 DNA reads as TGCGCCAGCAGAAGAAACATGAACACTGAAGCTTTCTTT.